This T cell receptor (beta chain) was found in a study of OX40 agonist ivuxolimab in advanced cancers. Concerning the study at large: Ivuxolimab, which targeted the costimulatory receptor OX40 (CD134), was an agonistic, fully human IgG2 monoclonal antibody. Intravenous ivuxolimab was administered to patients every 2 weeks at six dose levels: 0.01, 0.1, 0.3, 1.5, 3 and 10 mg/kg. Of the approximately 54 patients in dose escalation, some 19 had hepatocellular carcinoma, roughly 15 had melanoma, 9 had renal cell carcinoma and 9 had head and neck cancer. In the dose-escalation cohort, approximately 83% of patients were male, and the mean age was 60 years with a range of roughly 20 to 80. Patients were allowed to have had prior anti-PD-1, anti-PD-L1 or anti-CTLA-4 therapy, and approximately 40% of the dose-escalation patients had been treated with checkpoint inhibitors. Partial responses were achieved by three dose-escalation patients, of whom one had hepatocellular carcinoma and two had cutaneous melanoma. The point of sequencing TCRbeta in the periphery was to test whether ivuxolimab changed TCR sequence diversity and drove clonal T-cell expansion. The monotherapy dose-escalation portion (N ≈ 52 patients) of the phase I ivuxolimab trial is reported in the paper.

Results and caveats for the whole study, not just this receptor: In partial responders in the 0.1-3.0 mg/kg groups, normalized peripheral clonal expansion was found to be among the lowest, especially among CD8+ T cells. Antigen specificity was not determined for the clonally expanded peripheral T cells. After ivuxolimab, more expanded clones were found on average in CD8+ T cells than in CD4+ T cells. At doses of 0.1 to 3.0 mg/kg, clonal expansion of both CD4+ and CD8+ T cells in blood was seen between baseline and week 6. Low levels of normalized T-cell clonal expansion were also seen in some patients who did not respond.

Including cysteine and phenylalanine, the CDR3 has 14 amino acids. Only the CDR3 region is kept as DNA, spanning 42 bases read in frame from base 1. In the germline V gene, CDR1 corresponds to MDHEN and CDR2 to SYDVKM. Trimming takes 5 bases off V and 2 bases off J; junction bases not matched to a gene: 5. The trial excluded patients who had a history of autoimmune disease or who were on systemic immunosuppression. Peripheral blood for TCR sequencing was collected from all dose cohorts at baseline, on cycle 4 day 1, and on cycle 7 day 1. The samples were drawn from a first-in-human, open-label, multicenter phase I dose-escalation trial of ivuxolimab. Adults with locally advanced or metastatic head and neck squamous cell, hepatocellular, melanoma or renal cell carcinoma were enrolled in the trial. Before TCR sequencing, CD4+ T cells and CD8+ T cells were sorted from peripheral blood as separate populations.

Of note for this clone: Its antigen target is currently unknown. Qualities for individual bases were not recorded, and no much larger clone is one base off.

To sequence the TCRbeta CDR3 region, genomic DNA was isolated from the sorted cells. The immunoSEQ Assay was used for sequencing of TCRbeta CDR3 regions. The clones in this table, taken by TCRdb from immuneACCESS, are in-frame only. Not every clone is retained; where verified, under half of the shortfall comes from an unresolved V gene, and the cause of the rest is unknown. The table for this sample lists tens of thousands of clones; approximately 87% of them were counted only once. Jointly, the top ten make up about 0.57% of the sample. The chain is made from TRBV28 and TRBJ2-7, and TRBD1 matches 8 of the central bases. The specimen was CD4+ or CD8+ T cells sorted from blood, collected in a trial of the OX40 agonist ivuxolimab. The TCR sequence derives from an adult with an advanced solid tumor such as melanoma, head and neck, liver or kidney cancer. CDR3 reads: CASSLGQGPYEQYF. The DNA is as follows: TGTGCCAGCAGTCTTGGACAGGGACCCTACGAGCAGTACTTC.